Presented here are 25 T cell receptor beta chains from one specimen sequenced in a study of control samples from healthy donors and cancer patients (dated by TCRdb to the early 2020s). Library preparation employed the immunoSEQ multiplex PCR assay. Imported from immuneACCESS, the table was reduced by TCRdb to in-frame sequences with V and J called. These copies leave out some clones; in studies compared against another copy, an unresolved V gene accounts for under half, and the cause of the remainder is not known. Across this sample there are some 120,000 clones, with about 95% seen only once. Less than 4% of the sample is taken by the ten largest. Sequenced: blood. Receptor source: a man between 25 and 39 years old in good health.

CDR3 sequence reads: CASIPTGGPDTQYF. The CDR3 DNA sequence: TGTGCCAGTATCCCGACAGGGGGGCCAGATACGCAGTATTTT. V is TRBV19 and J is TRBJ2-3; 9 bases line up with TRBD1. Germline CDR1 LNHDA, CDR2 SQIVND (reference sequence). J was trimmed by 4 bases and V by 7 bases; bases with no gene match: 6. This CDR3 has 14 residues. Full variable domain (missing parts from reference TRBV19 and TRBJ2-3): DGGITQSPKYLFRKEGQNVTLSCEQNLNHDAMYWYRQDPGQGLRLIYYSQIVNDFQKGDIAEGYSVSREKKESFPLTVTSAQKNPTAFYLCASIPTGGPDTQYFGPGTRLTVL.

The CDR3, as DNA: TGTGCCAGCAGCCTCAGCCAGAACTATGGCTACACCTTC. The encoded protein is CASSLSQNYGYTF. The J gene is TRBJ1-2, the V gene TRBV14; D ambiguous. Germline V gene lookup returns CDR1 SGHDN and CDR2 FVKESK. CDR3 size: 13 residues. V dropped 4 bases and J dropped 2 bases, with 8 bases sitting between them.

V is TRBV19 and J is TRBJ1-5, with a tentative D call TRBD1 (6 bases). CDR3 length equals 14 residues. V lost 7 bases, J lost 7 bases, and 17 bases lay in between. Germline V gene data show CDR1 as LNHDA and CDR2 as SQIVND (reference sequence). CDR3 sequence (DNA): TGTGCCAGTACTGGGGGCGCGGATGTCCAGCCCCAGCATTTT. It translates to CASTGGADVQPQHF.

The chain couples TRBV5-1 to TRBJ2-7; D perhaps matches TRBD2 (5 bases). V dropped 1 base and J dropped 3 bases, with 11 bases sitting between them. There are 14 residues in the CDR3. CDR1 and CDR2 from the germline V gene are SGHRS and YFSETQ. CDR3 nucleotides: TGCGCCAGCAGCTTGTTCGGGGTGGACTACGAGCAGTACTTC. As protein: CASSLFGVDYEQYF.

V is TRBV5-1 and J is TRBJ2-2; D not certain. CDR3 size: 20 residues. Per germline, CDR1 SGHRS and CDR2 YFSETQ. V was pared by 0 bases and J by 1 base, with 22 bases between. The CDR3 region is CASSLVFYTRILMNTGELFF. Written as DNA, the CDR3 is TGCGCCAGCAGCTTGGTTTTCTACACACGAATCTTAATGAACACCGGGGAGCTGTTTTTT.

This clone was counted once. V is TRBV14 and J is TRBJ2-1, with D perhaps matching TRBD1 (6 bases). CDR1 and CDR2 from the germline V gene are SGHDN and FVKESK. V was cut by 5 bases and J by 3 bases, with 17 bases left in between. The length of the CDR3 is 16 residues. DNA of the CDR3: TGTGCCAGCAGCTCAACAGGGCGGTCCTTCTACAATGAGCAGTTCTTC. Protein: CASSSTGRSFYNEQFF.

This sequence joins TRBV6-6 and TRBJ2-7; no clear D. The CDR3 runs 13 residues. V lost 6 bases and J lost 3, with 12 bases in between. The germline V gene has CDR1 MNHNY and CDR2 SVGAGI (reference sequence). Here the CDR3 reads CASRSRDNYEQYF. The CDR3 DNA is TGTGCCAGCAGATCCCGAGACAACTACGAGCAGTACTTC.

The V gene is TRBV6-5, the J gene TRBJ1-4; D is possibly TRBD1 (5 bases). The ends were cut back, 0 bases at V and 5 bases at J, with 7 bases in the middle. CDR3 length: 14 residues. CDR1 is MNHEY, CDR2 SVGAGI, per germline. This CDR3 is CASSYSGDNEKLFF. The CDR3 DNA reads TGTGCCAGCAGTTACTCCGGGGACAATGAAAAACTGTTTTTT.

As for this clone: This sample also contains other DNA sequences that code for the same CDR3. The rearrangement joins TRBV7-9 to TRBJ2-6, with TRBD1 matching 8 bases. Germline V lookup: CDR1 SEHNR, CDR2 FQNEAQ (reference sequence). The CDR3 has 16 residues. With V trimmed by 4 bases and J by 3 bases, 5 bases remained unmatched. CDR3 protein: CASSYQGAGGANVLTF. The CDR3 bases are TGTGCCAGCAGCTACCAGGGGGCGGGTGGGGCCAACGTCCTGACTTTC. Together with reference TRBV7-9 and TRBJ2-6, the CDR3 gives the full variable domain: DTGVSQNPRHKITKRGQNVTFRCDPISEHNRLYWYRQTLGQGPEFLTYFQNEAQLEKSRLLSDRFSAERPKGSFSTLEIQRTEQGDSAMYLCASSYQGAGGANVLTFGAGSRLTVL.

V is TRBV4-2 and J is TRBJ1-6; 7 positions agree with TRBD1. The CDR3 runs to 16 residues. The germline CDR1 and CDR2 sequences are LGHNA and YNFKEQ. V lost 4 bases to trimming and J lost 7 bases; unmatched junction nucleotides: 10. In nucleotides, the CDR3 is TGTGCCAGCAGCCCTTCCCGGGACAGAAGAAATTCACCCCTCCACTTT. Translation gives CASSPSRDRRNSPLHF.

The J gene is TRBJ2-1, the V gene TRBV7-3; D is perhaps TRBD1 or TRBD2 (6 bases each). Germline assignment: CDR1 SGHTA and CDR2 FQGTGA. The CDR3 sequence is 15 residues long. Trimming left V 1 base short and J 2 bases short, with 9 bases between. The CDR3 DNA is TGTGCCAGCAGCTTAAAGGGGGGTACCTACAATGAGCAGTTCTTC. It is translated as CASSLKGGTYNEQFF.

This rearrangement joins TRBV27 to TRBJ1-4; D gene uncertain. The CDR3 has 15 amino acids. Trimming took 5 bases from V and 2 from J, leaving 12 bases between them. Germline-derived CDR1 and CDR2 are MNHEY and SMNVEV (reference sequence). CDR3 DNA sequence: TGTGCCAGCAGTCCGTACCGGGCCACTAATGAAAAACTGTTTTTT. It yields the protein CASSPYRATNEKLFF.

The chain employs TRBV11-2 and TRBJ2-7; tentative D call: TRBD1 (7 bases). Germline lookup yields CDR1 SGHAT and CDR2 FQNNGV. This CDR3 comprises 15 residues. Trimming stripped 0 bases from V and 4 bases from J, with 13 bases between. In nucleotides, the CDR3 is TGTGCCAGCAGCTTAGAGAGACAGGGAGGTTACGAGCAGTACTTC. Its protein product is CASSLERQGGYEQYF. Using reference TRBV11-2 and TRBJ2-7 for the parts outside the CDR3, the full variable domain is EAGVAQSPRYKIIEKRQSVAFWCNPISGHATLYWYQQILGQGPKLLIQFQNNGVVDDSQLPKDRFSAERLKGVDSTLKIQPAKLEDSAVYLCASSLERQGGYEQYFGPGTRLTVT.

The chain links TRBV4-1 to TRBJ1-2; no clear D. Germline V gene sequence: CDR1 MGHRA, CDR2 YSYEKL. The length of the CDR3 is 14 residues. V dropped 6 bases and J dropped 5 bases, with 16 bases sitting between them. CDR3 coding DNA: TGCGCCAGCAGGACCCCTGGGCTTTCATATGGCTACACCTTC. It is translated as CASRTPGLSYGYTF.

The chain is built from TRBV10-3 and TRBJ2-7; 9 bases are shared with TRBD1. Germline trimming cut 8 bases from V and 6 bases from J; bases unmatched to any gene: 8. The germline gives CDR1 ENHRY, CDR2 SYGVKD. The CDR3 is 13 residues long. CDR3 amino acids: CAISGTGTVEQYF. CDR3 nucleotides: TGTGCCATCTCGGGGACAGGGACGGTCGAGCAGTACTTC.

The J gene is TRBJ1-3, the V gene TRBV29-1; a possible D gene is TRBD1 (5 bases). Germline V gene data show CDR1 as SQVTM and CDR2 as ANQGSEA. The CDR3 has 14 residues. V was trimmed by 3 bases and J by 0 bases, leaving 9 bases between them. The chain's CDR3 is CSVEAGVSGNTIYF. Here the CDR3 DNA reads TGCAGCGTTGAGGCGGGGGTCTCTGGAAACACCATATATTTT. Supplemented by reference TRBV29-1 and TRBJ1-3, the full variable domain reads SAVISQKPSRDICQRGTSLTIQCQVDSQVTMMFWYRQQPGQSLTLIATANQGSEATYESGFVIDKFPISRPNLTFSTLTVSNMSPEDSSIYLCSVEAGVSGNTIYFGEGSWLTVV.

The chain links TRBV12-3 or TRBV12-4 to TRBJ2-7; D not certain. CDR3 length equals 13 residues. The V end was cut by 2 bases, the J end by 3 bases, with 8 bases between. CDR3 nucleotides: TGTGCCAGCAGTTTACTTGGAATCTACGAGCAGTACTTC. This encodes CASSLLGIYEQYF.

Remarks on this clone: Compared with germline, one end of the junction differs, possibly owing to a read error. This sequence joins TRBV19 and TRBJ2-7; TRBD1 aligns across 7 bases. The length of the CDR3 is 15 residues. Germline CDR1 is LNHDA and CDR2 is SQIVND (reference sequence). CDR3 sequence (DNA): TGTGCCAGTAGCGGGAACAGGGGCCAAACCTACGAGCAGTGCTTC. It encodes CASSGNRGQTYEQCF.

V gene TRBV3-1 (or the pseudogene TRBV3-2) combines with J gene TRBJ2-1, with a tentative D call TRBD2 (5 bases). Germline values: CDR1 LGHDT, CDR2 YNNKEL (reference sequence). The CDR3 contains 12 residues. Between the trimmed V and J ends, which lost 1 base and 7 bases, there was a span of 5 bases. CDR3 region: CASSQAGNEQFF. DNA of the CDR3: TGTGCCAGCAGCCAAGCGGGGAATGAGCAGTTCTTC.

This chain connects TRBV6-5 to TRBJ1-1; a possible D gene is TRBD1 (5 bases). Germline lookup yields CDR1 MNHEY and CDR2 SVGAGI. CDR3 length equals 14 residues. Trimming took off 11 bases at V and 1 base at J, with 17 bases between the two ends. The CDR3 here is CAGTRIGANTEAFF. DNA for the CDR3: TGTGCCGGGACCCGGATTGGCGCGAACACTGAAGCTTTCTTT.

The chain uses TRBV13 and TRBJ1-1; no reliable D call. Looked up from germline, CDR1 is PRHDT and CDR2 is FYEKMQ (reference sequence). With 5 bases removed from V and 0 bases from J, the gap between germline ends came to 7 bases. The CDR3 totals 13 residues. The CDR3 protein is CASSLTVNTEAFF. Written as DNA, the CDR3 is TGTGCCAGCAGCCTCACAGTGAACACTGAAGCTTTCTTT. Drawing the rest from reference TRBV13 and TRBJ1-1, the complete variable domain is AAGVIQSPRHLIKEKRETATLKCYPIPRHDTVYWYQQGPGQDPQFLISFYEKMQSDKGSIPDRFSAQQFSDYHSELNMSSLELGDSALYFCASSLTVNTEAFFGQGTRLTVV.

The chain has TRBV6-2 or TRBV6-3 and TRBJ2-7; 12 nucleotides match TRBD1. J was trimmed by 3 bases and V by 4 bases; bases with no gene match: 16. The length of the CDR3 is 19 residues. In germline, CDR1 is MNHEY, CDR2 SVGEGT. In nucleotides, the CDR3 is TGTGCCAGCAGTTTACCGGGACAGGGGGCTCGGGGCGATCTCTACGAGCAGTACTTC. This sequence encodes CASSLPGQGARGDLYEQYF.

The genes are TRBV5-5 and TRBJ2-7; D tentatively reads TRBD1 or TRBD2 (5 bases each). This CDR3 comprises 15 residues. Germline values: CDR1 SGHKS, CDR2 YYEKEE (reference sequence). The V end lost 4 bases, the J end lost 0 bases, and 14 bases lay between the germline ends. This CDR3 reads CASSLRDVSSYEQYF. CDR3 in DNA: TGTGCCAGCAGCCTACGGGACGTTAGCTCCTACGAGCAGTACTTC.

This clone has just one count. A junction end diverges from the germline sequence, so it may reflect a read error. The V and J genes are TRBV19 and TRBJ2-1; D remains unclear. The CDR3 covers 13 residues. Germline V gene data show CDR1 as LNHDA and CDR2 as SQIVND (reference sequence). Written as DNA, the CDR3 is TGTGCCAGTAGTATATCCTCCTACAATGGGCAGTTCTTC. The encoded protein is CASSISSYNGQFF.

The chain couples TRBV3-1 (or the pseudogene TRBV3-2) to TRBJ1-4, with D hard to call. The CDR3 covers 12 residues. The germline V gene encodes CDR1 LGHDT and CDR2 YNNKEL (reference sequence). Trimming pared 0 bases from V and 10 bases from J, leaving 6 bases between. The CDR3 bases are TGTGCCAGCAGCCAAGAGAAAGGAAAACTGTTTTTT. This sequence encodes CASSQEKGKLFF.